This T cell receptor (beta chain) emerged from a study of chemoradiotherapy in HPV16-positive cancers. The germline V gene encodes CDR1 MGHDK and CDR2 SYGVNS. CDR3 length: 14 residues. With 7 bases removed from V and 7 bases from J, the gap between germline ends came to 17 bases. TCRdb's table, derived via immunoSEQ multiplex PCR, lists solely in-frame clones and lacks some. Among thousands of clones listed, about three quarters were seen once. This TCR was sampled from a human donor with HPV-associated anogenital cancer. V gene TRBV25-1 combines with J gene TRBJ2-1; a possible D gene is TRBD2 (5 bases). The specimen comprised tumor tissue, sampled from a patient who underwent chemoradiotherapy. This CDR3 reads CASTPGGQNNEQFF. The CDR3 coding sequence is TGTGCCAGCACCCCAGGAGGTCAGAATAATGAGCAGTTCTTC.